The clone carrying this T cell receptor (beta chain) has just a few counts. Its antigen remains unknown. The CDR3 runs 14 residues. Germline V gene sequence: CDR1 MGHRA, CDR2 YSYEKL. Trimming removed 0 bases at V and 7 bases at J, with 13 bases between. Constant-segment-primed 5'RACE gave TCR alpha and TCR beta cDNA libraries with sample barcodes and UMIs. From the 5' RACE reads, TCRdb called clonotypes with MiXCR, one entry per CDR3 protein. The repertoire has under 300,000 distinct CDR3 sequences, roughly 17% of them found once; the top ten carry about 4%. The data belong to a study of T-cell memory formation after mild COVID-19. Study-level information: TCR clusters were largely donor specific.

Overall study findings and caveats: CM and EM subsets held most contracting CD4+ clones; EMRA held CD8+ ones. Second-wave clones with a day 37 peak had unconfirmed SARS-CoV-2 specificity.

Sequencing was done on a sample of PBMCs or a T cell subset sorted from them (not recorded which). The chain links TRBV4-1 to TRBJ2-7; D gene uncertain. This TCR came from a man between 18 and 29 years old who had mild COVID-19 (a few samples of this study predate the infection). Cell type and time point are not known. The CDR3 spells CASSQDSEDHEQYF. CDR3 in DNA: TGCGCCAGCAGCCAAGATTCTGAGGACCATGAGCAGTACTTC.